The 30 T cell receptor beta chains in this list originate from one sample, sequenced in a study of T cells in localized non-small cell lung cancer. Libraries were prepared by immunoSEQ multiplex PCR; TCRdb keeps only in-frame clonotypes and omits some of them. The table lists 25,000 to 35,000 clones, over 75% of them singletons, with about 16% in the top ten. Specimen: peripheral blood, collected before any cancer treatment. The receptors originated from a male donor aged 60 or over with stage III squamous cell lung carcinoma.

The chain joins TRBV29-1 to TRBJ2-5, with a possible D match to TRBD2 (6 bases). V shed 4 bases and J shed 1 base, with 7 bases lying between them. The germline V gene has CDR1 SQVTM and CDR2 ANQGSEA. The CDR3 length is 12 residues. In nucleotides, the CDR3 is TGCAGCGTTGCGGGACTCCAAGAGACCCAGTACTTC. It translates to CSVAGLQETQYF.

The chain is built from TRBV19 and TRBJ2-3; D is tentatively TRBD1 or TRBD2 (5 bases each). This CDR3 is 15 amino acids long. The germline V gene encodes CDR1 LNHDA and CDR2 SQIVND (reference sequence). V was clipped by 3 bases and J by 5 bases, with 15 bases between them. The chain's CDR3 is CASSIAGGRLDTQYF. CDR3 DNA: TGTGCCAGTAGTATTGCTGGGGGTAGGCTAGATACGCAGTATTTT.

The chain has TRBV7-9 and TRBJ2-5; unclear D gene. This CDR3 is built from 14 residues. Germline assignment: CDR1 SEHNR and CDR2 FQNEAQ (reference sequence). Trimming shortened V by 5 bases and J by 7 bases, and 17 bases separated the two germline ends. The CDR3 DNA sequence: TGTGCCAGCAGCCCCGACGGCGCCCGGATGACCCAGTACTTC. This gives the protein CASSPDGARMTQYF. Drawing the rest from reference TRBV7-9 and TRBJ2-5, the complete variable domain is DTGVSQNPRHKITKRGQNVTFRCDPISEHNRLYWYRQTLGQGPEFLTYFQNEAQLEKSRLLSDRFSAERPKGSFSTLEIQRTEQGDSAMYLCASSPDGARMTQYFGPGTRLLVL.

The J gene is TRBJ1-3, the V gene TRBV19; possible D gene TRBD1, 5 bases. The V gene's germline CDR1 is LNHDA and CDR2 SQIVND (reference sequence). V was trimmed by 0 bases and J by 7 bases, leaving 13 bases between them. The CDR3 has 15 residues. The chain's CDR3 is CASSIEGPRPNTIYF. CDR3 coding DNA: TGTGCCAGTAGTATAGAGGGACCCCGGCCGAACACCATATATTTT.

The gene calls are TRBV4-3 and TRBJ2-1; D is undetermined. Germline V gives CDR1 LGHNA, CDR2 YSLEER. V dropped 0 bases and J dropped 9 bases, with 9 bases sitting between them. The CDR3 contains 13 residues. Here the CDR3 DNA reads TGCGCCAGCAGCCAAGATCGAGTGGGTGAGCAGTTCTTC. Translation gives CASSQDRVGEQFF.

The V and J genes are TRBV7-6 and TRBJ2-1; the match to TRBD2 covers 11 bases. V lost 8 bases and J lost 2; bases outside the gene matches: 8. There are 16 residues in the CDR3. Germline CDR1 and CDR2: SGHVS and FNYEAQ. CDR3 loop: CASAASGGRTYNEQFF. CDR3 coding DNA: TGTGCCAGCGCGGCTAGCGGGGGGCGGACCTACAATGAGCAGTTCTTC.

The rearrangement joins TRBV29-1 to TRBJ2-3, with D perhaps TRBD1 (5 bases). Between the trimmed V and J ends, which lost 1 base and 0 bases, there was a span of 11 bases. Germline CDR1 and CDR2: SQVTM and ANQGSEA. The CDR3 consists of 15 residues. CDR3 protein: CSVEAQGHSTDTQYF. The CDR3 DNA sequence: TGCAGCGTTGAAGCCCAGGGCCATAGCACAGATACGCAGTATTTT.

V and J are TRBV7-9 and TRBJ2-1, with 8 nucleotides matching TRBD1. CDR3 length equals 14 residues. The germline CDR1 and CDR2 sequences are SEHNR and FQNEAQ (reference sequence). J lost 6 bases, V lost 1 base, and 2 bases had no gene match. The CDR3 nucleotides are TGTGCCAGCAGCTTAGTGGGGACAGGCAATGAGCAGTTCTTC. It yields the protein CASSLVGTGNEQFF.

The chain employs TRBV6-6 and TRBJ2-1; 10 bases match TRBD1. The CDR3 runs 15 residues. Germline V gene sequence: CDR1 MNHNY, CDR2 SVGAGI (reference sequence). Trimming at V came to 5 bases and at J to 6 bases, leaving 7 bases not matched to a gene. The CDR3 is CASSKTGGNSNEQFF. As DNA, the CDR3 is TGTGCCAGCAGTAAGACAGGGGGCAATAGCAATGAGCAGTTCTTC.

The V gene is TRBV14, the J gene TRBJ1-2; D might be TRBD1 (5 bases). V gave up 4 bases and J gave up 0 bases, with 12 bases separating them. This CDR3 contains 15 residues. Germline CDR1 reads SGHDN; CDR2 reads FVKESK. The CDR3 region has the DNA TGTGCCAGCAGCCCACCGGGACGGACTAACTATGGCTACACCTTC. Its protein is CASSPPGRTNYGYTF.

V and J are TRBV6-4 and TRBJ1-2; D is undetermined. CDR1 is MRHNA, CDR2 SNTAGT, per germline. This CDR3 comprises 13 residues. Trimming cost V 6 bases and J 5 bases, with 13 bases left between them. The CDR3 DNA is TGTGCCAGCAGCCAAACTAGATATTATGGCTACACCTTC. The encoded protein is CASSQTRYYGYTF.

The chain recombines TRBV5-4 with TRBJ1-6; TRBD1 might be the D (5 bases). Looked up from germline, CDR1 is SGHNT and CDR2 is YYREEE (reference sequence). CDR3 length: 16 amino acids. V was pared by 3 bases and J by 8 bases, with 18 bases between. The CDR3 reads CASSWGVQGRDSPLHF. CDR3 bases: TGTGCCAGCAGCTGGGGGGTTCAGGGCAGGGATTCACCCCTCCACTTT.

The V call is TRBV6-1, the J call TRBJ2-2; D unclear. The germline V and J ends were trimmed by 4 bases and 0 bases, with 6 bases remaining between them. Germline V gene sequence: CDR1 MNHNS, CDR2 SASEGT. This CDR3 comprises 14 residues. CDR3 loop: CASSAVSNTGELFF. In DNA, the CDR3 is TGTGCCAGCAGTGCCGTCTCGAACACCGGGGAGCTGTTTTTT.

This clone has more than one count but fewer than ten. J is TRBJ2-1 and V is TRBV7-2; the D is unclear. V was cut by 5 bases and J by 9 bases, with 11 bases left in between. The CDR3 contains 12 residues. Germline V gene lookup returns CDR1 SGHTA and CDR2 FQGNSA. The CDR3 region is CASSRSLTEQFF. The CDR3 nucleotides are TGTGCCAGCAGCCGCTCTCTGACTGAGCAGTTCTTC.

The chain links TRBV5-1 to TRBJ2-1; D possibly matches TRBD1 or TRBD2 (6 bases each). Trimming pared 3 bases from V and 1 base from J, leaving 17 bases between. This CDR3 has 17 residues. Germline loops: CDR1 SGHRS, CDR2 YFSETQ. DNA for the CDR3: TGCGCCAGCAGCTCCACCGGGCAGGGGACTTCCTACAATGAGCAGTTCTTC. This encodes CASSSTGQGTSYNEQFF.

CDR3 sequence: CASSRAVLNEQYF. In DNA form, the CDR3 reads TGTGCCAGCAGCCGAGCCGTCCTAAACGAGCAGTACTTC. V gene TRBV7-2 combines with J gene TRBJ2-7; no definite D call. The CDR3 is 13 residues long. V lost 5 bases and J 5 bases, leaving 13 bases between the germline ends. Per germline, CDR1 SGHTA and CDR2 FQGNSA. Full variable domain (outside the CDR3, taken from reference TRBV7-2 and TRBJ2-7): GAGVSQSPSNKVTEKGKDVELRCDPISGHTALYWYRQSLGQGLEFLIYFQGNSAPDKSGLPSDRFSAERTGGSVSTLTIQRTQQEDSAVYLCASSRAVLNEQYFGPGTRLTVT.

V usage is TRBV9 and J usage is TRBJ2-3, with D possibly being TRBD1 (6 bases). Germline CDR1 reads SGDLS; CDR2 reads YYNGEE. V was pared by 0 bases and J by 2 bases, with 16 bases between. CDR3 length equals 17 residues. The CDR3, as DNA: TGTGCCAGCAGCGTAGAATCCTCGGACAGTTACACAGATACGCAGTATTTT. Its translation: CASSVESSDSYTDTQYF. Combining the CDR3 with reference TRBV9 and TRBJ2-3 gives the whole variable domain DSGVTQTPKHLITATGQRVTLRCSPRSGDLSVYWYQQSLDQGLQFLIQYYNGEERAKGNILERFSAQQFPDLHSELNLSSLELGDSALYFCASSVESSDSYTDTQYFGPGTRLTVL.

V usage is TRBV4-1 and J usage is TRBJ2-7, with D possibly being TRBD2 (7 bases). Trimming shortened V by 3 bases and J by 6 bases, and 21 bases separated the two germline ends. This CDR3 has 16 amino acids. CDR1 is MGHRA, CDR2 YSYEKL, per germline. The CDR3 loop is CASSHGLGAGEGEQYF. The CDR3 region has the DNA TGCGCCAGCAGCCATGGCTTGGGGGCGGGAGAAGGCGAGCAGTACTTC.

In this sample, this clone turned up a few times. V usage is TRBV5-4 and J usage is TRBJ2-5; D remains unclear. Germline V gene sequence: CDR1 SGHNT, CDR2 YYREEE (reference sequence). The CDR3 extends over 12 amino acids. Deletions cut 2 bases from V and 3 bases from J, with 5 bases between. In nucleotides, the CDR3 is TGTGCCAGCAGCTTTGGGGAAGAGACCCAGTACTTC. Amino acid sequence: CASSFGEETQYF.

The CDR3, as DNA: TGTGCCAGTAGTAGCCATCCGTTCCCCCAGCATTTT. Amino acids: CASSSHPFPQHF. The J gene is TRBJ1-5, the V gene TRBV19; D uncertain. Trimming stripped 4 bases from V and 10 bases from J, with 11 bases between. Germline V gene data show CDR1 as LNHDA and CDR2 as SQIVND (reference sequence). This CDR3 comprises 12 residues.

The rearrangement links TRBV6-5 to TRBJ1-2; D gene ambiguous. Trimming cost V 5 bases and J 8 bases, with 18 bases left between them. The V gene's germline CDR1 is MNHEY and CDR2 SVGAGI. The CDR3 contains 14 residues. CDR3 region: CASSPSRASEGYTF. For the CDR3, the DNA is TGTGCCAGCAGTCCTAGCCGGGCGTCTGAGGGCTACACCTTC.

V and J are TRBV27 and TRBJ2-7; weak D call: TRBD2 (6 bases). Germline V gene lookup returns CDR1 MNHEY and CDR2 SMNVEV (reference sequence). V lost 0 bases, J lost 6 bases, and 12 bases lay in between. CDR3 length: 14 amino acids. The CDR3 reads CASSLSLGGLEQYF. Here the CDR3 DNA reads TGTGCCAGCAGTTTATCCCTCGGGGGTCTCGAGCAGTACTTC.

This chain joins TRBV6-1 and TRBJ2-7; no definite D call. V lost 3 bases and J lost 3, with 3 bases in between. CDR1 MNHNS and CDR2 SASEGT come from the germline V gene. CDR3 length: 11 amino acids. The CDR3 here is CASSEGYEQYF. DNA for the CDR3: TGTGCCAGCAGTGAGGGCTACGAGCAGTACTTC.

The rearrangement links TRBV25-1 to TRBJ1-1; 9 bases align to TRBD1. The V gene's germline CDR1 is MGHDK and CDR2 SYGVNS. The V gene end was trimmed by 2 bases and the J gene end by 10 bases; junction bases not matched to a gene: 11. CDR3 length: 15 amino acids. As DNA, the CDR3 is TGTGCCAGCAGTGAAGGGACAGGGAGGGGACGGGGAGCTTTCTTT. It yields the protein CASSEGTGRGRGAFF.

The chain carries TRBV19 and TRBJ2-1, with unresolved D. CDR1 is LNHDA and CDR2 is SQIVND in the germline V gene (reference sequence). V dropped 5 bases and J dropped 0 bases, with 20 bases sitting between them. The CDR3 is 18 residues long. The CDR3 bases are TGTGCCAGTAGTCCCCGGGCCGTAGCACAGAGCTCCTACAATGAGCAGTTCTTC. Its protein product is CASSPRAVAQSSYNEQFF.

About this clone itself: Other DNA sequences of this sample code for an identical CDR3. The CDR3 loop is CASSVGPSSGGGQETQYF. DNA for the CDR3: TGTGCCAGCAGCGTAGGCCCCTCTAGCGGGGGGGGGCAAGAGACCCAGTACTTC. J is TRBJ2-5 and V is TRBV9; 12 bases match TRBD2. Germline lookup yields CDR1 SGDLS and CDR2 YYNGEE. V was clipped by 0 bases and J by 2 bases; unmatched bases: 8. The CDR3 is made up of 18 amino acids.

The chain has TRBV15 and TRBJ2-7, with 11 bases lining up with TRBD2. CDR3 length: 18 residues. V lost 0 bases to trimming and J lost 5 bases; unmatched junction nucleotides: 12. Germline V gene lookup returns CDR1 LNHNV and CDR2 YYDKDF (reference sequence). The CDR3 sequence is CATSREGSVAGGLNEQYF. As DNA, the CDR3 is TGTGCCACCAGCAGAGAGGGCTCAGTAGCGGGGGGGCTCAACGAGCAGTACTTC.

This chain links TRBV27 with TRBJ1-5; D perhaps matches TRBD1 (6 bases). The CDR3 extends over 14 amino acids. Germline V gene lookup returns CDR1 MNHEY and CDR2 SMNVEV (reference sequence). Trimming took 5 bases from V and 8 from J, leaving 16 bases between them. Here the CDR3 DNA reads TGTGCCAGCAGTCCCGGGGGCGTCTCTAAGCCCCAGCATTTT. This translates into CASSPGGVSKPQHF.

The rearrangement joins TRBV27 to TRBJ2-5; TRBD2 matches at 11 bases. J gave up 5 bases and V 2 bases, and 4 bases lay outside the gene matches. CDR1 is MNHEY, CDR2 SMNVEV, per germline (reference sequence). The CDR3 sequence is 15 residues long. The CDR3, as DNA: TGTGCCAGCAGTTTAACTAGCGGGAGAGTGGAGACCCAGTACTTC. Residues: CASSLTSGRVETQYF.

In its sample, this clone was seen once. J is TRBJ2-1 and V is TRBV11-1, with D hard to call. The germline V gene has CDR1 SGHAT and CDR2 FQDESV (reference sequence). Trimming left V 1 base short and J 8 bases short, with 9 bases between. The length of the CDR3 is 13 residues. The CDR3 region has the DNA TGTGCCAGCAGCTTAGTGGGATGGCATGAGCAGTTCTTC. It codes for CASSLVGWHEQFF.